This T cell receptor beta chain was captured by sequencing in a study of T cell repertoires in cytomegalovirus infection. Study details: It was the public TCR beta signatures that indicated both CMV infection and matching HLA type.

One entry per CDR3 protein, called by TCRdb with MiXCR from the reads. The sample has around 430,000 distinct CDR3 sequences, more than 40% seen once. This clonotype has just one count. No antigen is known for it. This TCR was sampled from a human donor in good health (CMV status not recorded). Some clones in this sample may be carry-over from other donors' samples. The sample in question was cultured PBMCs, obtained from culture after CMV antigen stimulation.

DNA for the CDR3: TGTGCCACAAGAGACCCAAAACAAGAACAAGAGACCCAGTACTTC. It encodes CATRDPKQEQETQYF. This chain uses TRBV15 with TRBJ2-5; no clear D gene. Trimming took 9 bases from V and 2 from J, leaving 19 bases between them. CDR1 is LNHNV, CDR2 YYDKDF, per germline (reference sequence). CDR3 size: 15 residues.